This TCR beta chain was captured by sequencing in a study of blood T cell repertoires in COVID-19. Germline trimming cut 6 bases from V and 3 bases from J; bases unmatched to any gene: 12. Germline V CDR1 and CDR2: SNHLY, FYNNEI. This CDR3 is built from 16 residues. Here immunoSEQ multiplex PCR was the method, and the copy in TCRdb shows in-frame clones only, minus some. This table has about 88,000 clones, approximately 82% appearing once. The chain couples TRBV2 to TRBJ1-2, with 8 nucleotides matching TRBD1. Sequencing was carried out using peripheral blood. The sequence was obtained from a human donor in a cohort sampled during active COVID-19. The DNA of the CDR3 is TGTGCCAGCAGCCGCCCCTCGCAGGGGGCAGACTATGGCTACACCTTC. Its translation: CASSRPSQGADYGYTF.